A single sample is the source of the 3 T cell receptor beta chains below, sequenced in a study of vaccination and CD4 T cells after COVID-19. The study sequenced cultured CD4+ T cell DNA using the Oncomine TCR Beta short-read assay. Someone extracted genomic DNA from cultured CD4+ T cells. TCRdb reanalysed the PCR reads using MiXCR and keeps one entry per CDR3 protein. Of about 6,800 distinct CDR3 sequences in the sample, around 35% were seen once. These receptors have no known antigen. This sample's treatment: approximately 9-day PBMC culture with coronavirus spike peptide pools or control peptides (ViraFEST assay). The unexposed donor provided CD4+ T cells, which were taken before the COVID-19 pandemic (2011-2018). The sequenced sample was CD4+ T cells from blood, cultured in vitro. All receptors come from a human donor in good health.

The V and J genes are TRBV6-1 and TRBJ2-3; D unresolved. Germline assignment: CDR1 MNHNS and CDR2 SASEGT. V dropped 5 bases and J dropped 2 bases, with 11 bases sitting between them. The CDR3 has 14 residues. The DNA for the CDR3 is TGTGCCAGCAGTACAAAGGGATCCACAGATACGCAGTATTTT. This codes for CASSTKGSTDTQYF.

A note on this clonotype: One base away lies a much larger clone, so this may be a sequencing read error. This chain connects TRBV6-2 or TRBV6-3 to TRBJ1-2; D is unclear. Germline assignment: CDR1 MNHEY and CDR2 SVGEGT. The CDR3 runs to 11 residues. In DNA, the CDR3 is TGTGCCAGCAGGAGATTGGATGGCCACACCTTC. Translated: CASRRLDGHTF.

This clonotype counts as medium-sized. CDR3 sequence: CSARATGTGDQPQHF. CDR3 DNA: TGCAGTGCTAGAGCCACCGGGACAGGGGATCAGCCCCAGCATTTT. The V and J genes are TRBV20-1 and TRBJ1-5; 10 bases align to TRBD1. Germline trimming cut 1 base from V and 5 bases from J; bases unmatched to any gene: 5. This CDR3 is built from 15 residues. Germline CDR1 reads DFQATT; CDR2 reads SNEGSKA (reference sequence).